One sample yielded the 5 T cell receptor beta chains listed below, sequenced in a study of blood T cell repertoires in COVID-19. Some clones are missing from TCRdb's copy, which holds only in-frame ones; the method was immunoSEQ multiplex PCR. The data hold around 140,000 clones, with over 75% observed a single time. Sequenced sample: peripheral blood. The receptors originated from a man aged 70 or older with active COVID-19.

This chain links TRBV11-2 with TRBJ2-3; D perhaps matches TRBD1 (6 bases). Between the trimmed V and J ends, which lost 3 bases and 0 bases, there was a span of 10 bases. From germline, CDR1 is SGHAT and CDR2 FQNNGV. This CDR3 has 15 amino acids. CDR3 loop: CASSFGGPSTDTQYF. In nucleotides, the CDR3 is TGTGCCAGCAGCTTTGGGGGCCCTAGCACAGATACGCAGTATTTT. Looking up the rest from reference TRBV11-2 and TRBJ2-3 gives the full variable domain: EAGVAQSPRYKIIEKRQSVAFWCNPISGHATLYWYQQILGQGPKLLIQFQNNGVVDDSQLPKDRFSAERLKGVDSTLKIQPAKLEDSAVYLCASSFGGPSTDTQYFGPGTRLTVL.

The rearrangement joins TRBV19 to TRBJ2-7; tentative D call: TRBD2 (5 bases). CDR3 length: 13 amino acids. The germline V gene has CDR1 LNHDA and CDR2 SQIVND (reference sequence). Between the trimmed V and J ends, which lost 4 bases and 9 bases, there was a span of 16 bases. CDR3 sequence reads: CASSSSGLGRQYF. As DNA, the CDR3 is TGTGCCAGTAGTAGCTCCGGGTTAGGGAGGCAGTACTTC.

CDR3 region: CASSSPTSGRGPETQYF. The CDR3 region has the DNA TGTGCCAGTAGTAGCCCGACTAGCGGGAGAGGTCCAGAGACCCAGTACTTC. The chain combines TRBV19 with TRBJ2-5; 12 positions match TRBD2. V lost 4 bases and J lost 4; bases outside the gene matches: 10. CDR3 length: 17 amino acids. Germline V gene lookup returns CDR1 LNHDA and CDR2 SQIVND (reference sequence).

The J gene is TRBJ2-2, the V gene TRBV2, with TRBD2 as a possible D gene (6 bases). Trimming removed 3 bases at V and 9 bases at J, with 17 bases between. From germline, CDR1 is SNHLY and CDR2 FYNNEI. This CDR3 is built from 15 residues. CDR3 loop: CASSDRLARARELFF. Written as DNA, the CDR3 is TGTGCCAGCAGTGATCGGCTAGCGAGAGCTCGGGAGCTGTTTTTT.

This sequence joins TRBV2 and TRBJ1-2; D is unresolved. CDR1 SNHLY and CDR2 FYNNEI come from the germline V gene. This CDR3 spans 12 amino acids. The ends were cut back, 8 bases at V and 3 bases at J, with 10 bases in the middle. As DNA, the CDR3 is TGTGCCAGCCGCCCAAGCGACTATGGCTACACCTTC. Translated: CASRPSDYGYTF.